Below are 30 T cell receptor beta chains sequenced from a single sample in a study of tissue T cells after allogeneic stem cell transplantation. Sequencing used immunoSEQ multiplex PCR; TCRdb keeps in-frame clones, though not all of them. Among roughly 50,000 clones listed, around 66% were seen once. Specimen: sorted cells pooled from one or two spleens. Source of these receptors: a pool of C57BL/6 mice in good health.

A note on this clone: Gene names refer to mouse genes. The CDR3 goes on 1 residue after the read ends, and that part is filled in from the germline J gene. The V call is TRBV16, the J call TRBJ2-7; TRBD1 matches at 9 bases. Germline values: CDR1 SGHSA, CDR2 FRNQAP. Trimming removed 4 bases from V and 3 bases from J; junction bases left unmatched: 1. CDR3 size: 13 residues. CDR3 sequence reads: CASSWDRVYEQYF. The CDR3 bases that were read are TGTGCAAGCAGCTGGGACAGGGTCTATGAACAGTAC.

About this clone itself: Gene names and germline refer to mouse. The read is 1 residue too short to cover the CDR3 end, so that end is filled in from the germline J gene. V usage is TRBV3 and J usage is TRBJ2-1; D unclear. The germline gives CDR1 SNHLY, CDR2 FYNGKV (reference sequence). CDR3 length equals 15 residues. The ends were cut back, 3 bases at V and 0 bases at J, with 9 bases in the middle. The sequenced part of the CDR3 DNA is TGTGCCAGCAGCTTTGGCGCACCTAACTATGCTGAGCAGTTC. Encoded protein: CASSFGAPNYAEQF. The CDR3 in full is CASSFGAPNYAEQFF.

This clone came up a few times. The gene names given are mouse names. The CDR3 goes on 1 residue after the read ends, and that part is filled in from the germline J gene. The J gene is TRBJ2-1, the V gene TRBV19; perhaps TRBD2 as D (6 bases). This CDR3 has 16 residues. V shed 3 bases and J shed 0 bases, with 13 bases lying between them. The germline V gene encodes CDR1 FNHDT and CDR2 SITEND (reference sequence). CDR3 DNA, as far as it was read: TGTGCCAGCAGTAAGGGCTGGGGTTATAACTATGCTGAGCAGTTC. Translated: CASSKGWGYNYAEQF. The full-length CDR3 reads as CASSKGWGYNYAEQFF.

Points on this clone: Any gene name here is a mouse gene name. The read stops 1 residue short of the end of the CDR3; the missing end is completed from the germline J gene. The chain employs TRBV1 and TRBJ1-4; 8 bases are a match to TRBD1. Germline values: CDR1 NSQYPW, CDR2 LRSPGD (reference sequence). The CDR3 consists of 15 residues. Trimming took 0 bases from V and 6 from J; bases not matched to a gene: 3. The CDR3 reads CTCSADLRGHERLFF. The sequenced CDR3 bases are TGCACCTGCAGTGCAGATCTCAGGGGGCACGAAAGATTATTT.

The sample holds a few counts of this clone. Gene names and germline match the mouse. The CDR3 end is not reached by the read, which stops 1 residue before it; the germline J gene fills it in. This chain joins TRBV14 and TRBJ1-4, with 10 bases identical to TRBD1. The CDR3 is made up of 14 amino acids. V dropped 5 bases and J dropped 4; count of bases not matched to a gene: 2. CDR1 is SGHDT, CDR2 FRDEAV, per germline. CDR3 sequence reads: CASRGTGDNERLFF. CDR3 bases read: TGTGCCAGCAGGGGGACAGGGGACAACGAAAGATTATTT. The variable domain in full, with the rest retrieved from reference TRBV14 and TRBJ1-4, is EAGVTQSPRYAVLQEGQAVSFWCDPISGHDTLYWYQQPRDQGPQLLVYFRDEAVIDNSQLPSDRFSAVRPKGTNSTLKIQSAKQGDTATYLCASRGTGDNERLFFGHGTKLSVL.

A remark on this clone: The germline and genes are mouse ones. The read gets to within 1 residue of the CDR3 end, and the germline J gene fills in the rest. J is TRBJ2-7 and V is TRBV3; 7 bases match TRBD1. The CDR3 spans 13 residues. The J segment lost 2 bases and the V segment lost 5 bases, leaving 3 bases of the junction unmatched. The germline gives CDR1 SNHLY, CDR2 FYNGKV (reference sequence). CDR3 bases read: TGTGCCAGCAGCGGGGACAGCCCCTATGAACAGTAC. It yields the protein CASSGDSPYEQY. The entire CDR3 protein reads CASSGDSPYEQYF.

In this sample, this clone turned up a few times. Mouse names are used for the genes. The read finishes 1 residue shy of the CDR3 end, and the germline J gene is used to complete it. This chain connects TRBV3 to TRBJ2-7, with D perhaps TRBD1 (6 bases). CDR3 length equals 14 residues. Germline CDR1 and CDR2: SNHLY and FYNGKV (reference sequence). The V end lost 3 bases, the J end lost 3 bases, and 12 bases lay between the germline ends. CDR3 DNA (partial): TGTGCCAGCAGCTTGCGGACAGAAATCTATGAACAGTAC. Translation: CASSLRTEIYEQY. The CDR3 reads in full as CASSLRTEIYEQYF.

Concerning this clone itself: Gene labels here are mouse ones. The CDR3 spells CTCSADRDRGDTLYF. The part of the CDR3 DNA that was read is TGCACCTGCAGTGCAGATCGGGACAGGGGTGACACCTTGTAC. The chain employs TRBV1 and TRBJ2-4; 10 bases fit TRBD1. Read coverage stops 1 residue before the CDR3 terminus; the germline J gene supplies the remainder. CDR1 is NSQYPW and CDR2 is LRSPGD in the germline V gene (reference sequence). V dropped 0 bases and J dropped 7; count of bases not matched to a gene: 4. The CDR3 contains 15 residues.

In this sample, this clone turned up a few times. Genes and germline are mouse. This chain's CDR3 is CASSYGTGEQYF. CDR3 DNA (partial): TGTGCCAGCAGCTACGGGACAGGGGAACAGTAC. The rearrangement uses TRBV4 and TRBJ2-7; TRBD1 agrees at 9 bases. The CDR3 end lies 1 residue beyond the end of the read and is filled in from the germline J gene. The J segment lost 7 bases and the V segment lost 3 bases, leaving 1 base of the junction unmatched. The CDR3 loop spans 12 amino acids. Germline values: CDR1 LGHDT, CDR2 YNNKQL (reference sequence).

On this clone itself: The germline and genes are mouse ones. The CDR3 is cut off 1 residue early in the read; its end comes from the germline J gene. The V gene is TRBV5, the J gene TRBJ2-1, with TRBD2 identical over 8 bases. The CDR3 spans 17 residues. The ends lost 1 base at V and 0 bases at J; junction bases unmatched: 5. Germline assignment: CDR1 LGHNA and CDR2 YNLKQL (reference sequence). CDR3 DNA (partial): TGTGCCAGCAGCCAAGGGCTGGGGGGCCGTAACTATGCTGAGCAGTTC. Protein: CASSQGLGGRNYAEQF. The full CDR3 protein reads CASSQGLGGRNYAEQFF.

A word on this clone: Mouse names are used for the genes. The read falls 1 residue short of the CDR3 end, and the missing part is taken from the germline J gene. The rearrangement links TRBV31 to TRBJ1-2, with 9 bases lining up with TRBD1. The V gene's germline CDR1 is GKSSPN and CDR2 SITVG. Trimming cost V 1 base and J 1 base; bases outside gene matches: 1. The CDR3 is made up of 14 amino acids. This CDR3 is CAWSQDRGNSDYTF. Partial CDR3 DNA: TGTGCCTGGAGTCAGGACAGGGGAAACTCCGACTACACC.

In regard to this clone: These gene names are mouse names. Read coverage stops 1 residue before the CDR3 terminus; the germline J gene supplies the remainder. The chain uses TRBV13-3 and TRBJ1-1; D is unclear. The germline V and J ends were trimmed by 0 bases and 3 bases, with 6 bases remaining between them. The CDR3 contains 13 residues. Germline V gene sequence: CDR1 NNHDY, CDR2 SYVADS. The CDR3 DNA, read in part, is TGTGCCAGCAGTGATGCACAGTACACAGAAGTCTTC. Amino acid sequence: CASSDAQYTEVF. Given in full, the CDR3 is CASSDAQYTEVFF.

This clone turned up a few times. The listed genes are named as in mouse. With the read ending 1 residue before the CDR3 end, the germline J gene is used to fill in that end. This chain uses TRBV4 with TRBJ2-7; tentative D call: TRBD1 (5 bases). The CDR3 length is 12 residues. The V end lost 5 bases, the J end lost 4 bases, and 9 bases lay between the germline ends. In germline, CDR1 is LGHDT, CDR2 YNNKQL (reference sequence). Here the CDR3 reads CASSHDRYEQYF. CDR3 DNA (partial): TGTGCCAGCAGCCACGACAGATATGAACAGTAC.

A note on this clone: Mouse gene names and germline throughout. The CDR3 end falls 1 residue outside the read, so it is completed with the germline J gene. V is TRBV3 and J is TRBJ2-5; the D is unclear. The CDR3 runs 14 residues. Deletions cut 2 bases from V and 0 bases from J, with 6 bases between. Germline loops: CDR1 SNHLY, CDR2 FYNGKV (reference sequence). The CDR3 sequence: CASSLSSNQDTQYF. The sequenced part of the CDR3 DNA is TGTGCCAGCAGCTTAAGCAGTAACCAAGACACCCAGTAC.

As for this clone: Gene names and germline match the mouse. The read is 1 residue too short to cover the CDR3 end, so that end is filled in from the germline J gene. The chain recombines TRBV5 with TRBJ2-5; 8 bases match TRBD2. The V gene end was trimmed by 1 base and the J gene end by 6 bases; junction bases not matched to a gene: 3. The length of the CDR3 is 14 residues. CDR1 is LGHNA, CDR2 YNLKQL, per germline (reference sequence). CDR3 DNA, as far as it was read: TGTGCCAGCAGCCAAGGGGGGGGCCTTGACACCCAGTAC. Translation: CASSQGGGLDTQY. The entire CDR3 protein is CASSQGGGLDTQYF.

As to this clone: The genes and germline here are from mouse. The read comes to an end 1 residue before the CDR3 does, leaving the germline J gene to fill in the end. This sequence joins TRBV5 and TRBJ2-7, with TRBD1 identical over 7 bases. Germline CDR1 LGHNA, CDR2 YNLKQL (reference sequence). The CDR3 is made up of 15 amino acids. The ends lost 0 bases at V and 0 bases at J; junction bases unmatched: 2. CDR3 protein: CASSQEGQTSYEQYF. The DNA read from the CDR3 is TGTGCCAGCAGCCAAGAGGGACAGACCTCCTATGAACAGTAC.

Of note for this clone: The genes and germline here are from mouse. The missing CDR3 end, 1 residue past where the read stops, is filled in from the germline J gene. The gene calls are TRBV13-1 and TRBJ2-4; TRBD2 agrees at 8 bases. Per germline, CDR1 NSHNY and CDR2 SYGAGN. Losses at the gene ends were 0 bases for V and 7 bases for J; bases not matched to a gene: 4. The CDR3 contains 14 residues. The DNA read from the CDR3 is TGTGCCAGCAGTGATGAGGGGGGGCGCGACACCTTGTAC. It codes for CASSDEGGRDTLY. The CDR3 as a whole reads CASSDEGGRDTLYF.

Turning to this clone: Gene names and germline refer to mouse. Read coverage stops 1 residue before the CDR3 terminus; the germline J gene supplies the remainder. The chain is built from TRBV16 and TRBJ1-6, with D unresolved. Being an ORF, TRBJ1-6 has a function that is uncertain. CDR3 length: 13 residues. Trimming cost V 5 bases and J 0 bases, with 2 bases left between them. CDR1 and CDR2 from the germline V gene are SGHSA and FRNQAP. The part of the CDR3 DNA that was read is TGTGCAAGCAGCATTTCCTATAATTCGCCCCTCTAC. This codes for CASSISYNSPLY. The entire CDR3 is CASSISYNSPLYF.

Points on this clone: All gene names here are mouse names. The sequence runs out 1 residue before the end of the CDR3; the remainder is reconstructed from the germline J gene. This rearrangement joins TRBV5 to TRBJ2-5; 11 nucleotides agree with TRBD2. The CDR3 covers 15 residues. The V gene end was trimmed by 3 bases and the J gene end by 5 bases; junction bases not matched to a gene: 4. Germline V gene data show CDR1 as LGHNA and CDR2 as YNLKQL (reference sequence). CDR3 bases read: TGTGCCAGCAGCCATGGACTGGGGGGCGGAGACACCCAGTAC. Translating it yields CASSHGLGGGDTQY. The whole CDR3 protein reads CASSHGLGGGDTQYF.

This clone occurred once. Germline and genes: mouse. The CDR3 end is not reached by the read, which stops 1 residue before it; the germline J gene fills it in. The gene calls are TRBV3 and TRBJ2-5; D is possibly TRBD1 (5 bases). The CDR3 totals 13 residues. CDR1 and CDR2 (germline): SNHLY, FYNGKV (reference sequence). Trimming removed 4 bases from V and 1 base from J, with 6 bases in between. CDR3 DNA, as far as it was read: TGTGCCAGCAGCTCACAGGACCAAGACACCCAGTAC. It specifies CASSSQDQDTQY. The entire CDR3 is CASSSQDQDTQYF.

Regarding this clone: Mouse gene names apply. The read ends 1 residue early relative to the CDR3; the germline J gene fills the gap. The V call is TRBV13-2, the J call TRBJ2-5; 9 nucleotides agree with TRBD2. This CDR3 has 14 residues. Trimming at V came to 5 bases and at J to 5 bases, leaving 6 bases not matched to a gene. Germline V gene lookup returns CDR1 NNHNN and CDR2 SYGAGS (reference sequence). The part of the CDR3 DNA that was read is TGTGCCAGCGGGATTGGGGGGGCGCGAGACACCCAGTAC. Translating it yields CASGIGGARDTQY. The whole CDR3 sequence is CASGIGGARDTQYF.

This clone was picked up a small number of times. Here the gene names and germline are mouse. The read finishes 1 residue shy of the CDR3 end, and the germline J gene is used to complete it. V usage is TRBV31 and J usage is TRBJ2-7, with 8 bases matching TRBD2. The CDR3 is 13 amino acids. Trimming removed 0 bases from V and 5 bases from J; junction bases left unmatched: 3. The V gene's germline CDR1 is GKSSPN and CDR2 SITVG. The CDR3 loop is CAWSLLGGDEQYF. The CDR3 bases that were read are TGTGCCTGGAGTCTCTTGGGGGGGGATGAACAGTAC. Drawing the rest from reference TRBV31 and TRBJ2-7, the complete variable domain is AQTIHQWPVAEIKAVGSPLSLGCTIKGKSSPNLYWYWQATGGTLQQLFYSITVGQVESVVQLNLSASRPKDDQFILSTEKLLLSHSGFYLCAWSLLGGDEQYFGPGTRLTVL.

To note about this clone: Mouse gene names apply. The CDR3 end is not reached by the read, which stops 1 residue before it; the germline J gene fills it in. The V gene is TRBV16, the J gene TRBJ2-4; D might be TRBD1 (5 bases). CDR1 is SGHSA and CDR2 is FRNQAP in the germline V gene. The CDR3 has 12 residues. Trimming pared 3 bases from V and 4 bases from J, leaving 5 bases between. The CDR3 here is CASSLDKNTLYF. CDR3 DNA (partial): TGTGCAAGCAGCTTGGACAAAAACACCTTGTAC.

As for this clone: Genes and germline are mouse. From the germline J gene comes the end of the CDR3, since the read stops 1 residue before it. The chain couples TRBV19 to TRBJ2-5, with 8 bases identical to TRBD2. The CDR3 is 14 residues long. Trimming removed 5 bases from V and 2 bases from J; junction bases left unmatched: 4. In germline, CDR1 is FNHDT, CDR2 SITEND (reference sequence). The DNA read from the CDR3 is TGTGCCAGCAGCCGACTGGGGAGCCAAGACACCCAGTAC. Amino acids: CASSRLGSQDTQY. The CDR3 in full is CASSRLGSQDTQYF.

Regarding this clone: Mouse germline and gene names are used. The CDR3 end lies 1 residue beyond the end of the read and is filled in from the germline J gene. The chain links TRBV16 to TRBJ2-5; D is possibly TRBD1 (5 bases). The germline V gene has CDR1 SGHSA and CDR2 FRNQAP. The CDR3 spans 14 residues. V lost 0 bases and J lost 6, with 10 bases in between. The DNA read from the CDR3 is TGTGCAAGCAGCTTAGATAAGGGGTGGGACACCCAGTAC. Encoded protein: CASSLDKGWDTQY. The complete CDR3 reads CASSLDKGWDTQYF.

As regards this clone: Gene names denote mouse genes. The CDR3 end lies 1 residue beyond the end of the read and is filled in from the germline J gene. This chain joins TRBV13-2 and TRBJ1-5; TRBD1 aligns across 9 bases. Germline trimming cut 4 bases from V and 3 bases from J; bases unmatched to any gene: 2. CDR1 and CDR2 (germline): NNHNN, SYGAGS (reference sequence). The CDR3 is 14 amino acids. The covered CDR3 bases are TGTGCCAGCGGTCCGACAGGGGGCAACCAGGCTCCGCTT. This sequence encodes CASGPTGGNQAPL. The full CDR3 is CASGPTGGNQAPLF.

Remarks on this clone: Gene names denote mouse genes. Read coverage stops 1 residue before the CDR3 terminus; the germline J gene supplies the remainder. The genes are TRBV24 and TRBJ1-3; possibly TRBD1 for D (6 bases). CDR3 size: 17 residues. V was cut by 0 bases and J by 0 bases, with 12 bases left in between. Germline V CDR1 and CDR2: KGHTA, FRNEEI. The CDR3: CASSLYGGANSGNTLYF. CDR3 DNA, as far as it was read: TGTGCCAGCAGTCTGTATGGGGGGGCGAATTCTGGAAATACGCTCTAT.

With respect to this clone: The gene names given are mouse names. The CDR3 goes on 1 residue after the read ends, and that part is filled in from the germline J gene. This chain connects TRBV20 to TRBJ1-1, with D possibly being TRBD1 (6 bases). V lost 3 bases, J lost 3 bases, and 11 bases lay in between. Germline CDR1 GFQATS, CDR2 STVNSAI. The CDR3 loop spans 13 amino acids. CDR3 DNA, as far as it was read: TGTGGTGCTAGTACAGGGTTGGACACAGAAGTCTTC. Its protein product is CGASTGLDTEVF. The entire CDR3 sequence reads CGASTGLDTEVFF.

Comments on this clone: Gene labels here are mouse ones. With the read ending 1 residue before the CDR3 end, the germline J gene is used to fill in that end. The rearrangement uses TRBV13-2 and TRBJ2-1; TRBD2 agrees at 11 bases. The CDR3 contains 15 residues. Germline V gene lookup returns CDR1 NNHNN and CDR2 SYGAGS (reference sequence). Unmatched junction bases numbered 8, after V lost 5 bases and J lost 7 bases. The DNA read from the CDR3 is TGTGCCAGCGGCCCCCTGACTGGGGGGGGAGCTGAGCAGTTC. This encodes CASGPLTGGGAEQF. The entire CDR3 reads CASGPLTGGGAEQFF.

The table lists this clone with a few counts. All gene names here are mouse names. Sequencing ends 1 residue short of the CDR3 end; the germline J gene provides the rest. This chain uses TRBV4 with TRBJ1-5; D might be TRBD1 (6 bases). Trimming pared 4 bases from V and 0 bases from J, leaving 10 bases between. Germline CDR1 and CDR2: LGHDT and YNNKQL (reference sequence). The CDR3 sequence is 15 residues long. The CDR3 sequence is CASSSGTLNNQAPLF. The sequenced part of the CDR3 DNA is TGTGCCAGCAGCTCCGGGACACTTAACAACCAGGCTCCGCTT.